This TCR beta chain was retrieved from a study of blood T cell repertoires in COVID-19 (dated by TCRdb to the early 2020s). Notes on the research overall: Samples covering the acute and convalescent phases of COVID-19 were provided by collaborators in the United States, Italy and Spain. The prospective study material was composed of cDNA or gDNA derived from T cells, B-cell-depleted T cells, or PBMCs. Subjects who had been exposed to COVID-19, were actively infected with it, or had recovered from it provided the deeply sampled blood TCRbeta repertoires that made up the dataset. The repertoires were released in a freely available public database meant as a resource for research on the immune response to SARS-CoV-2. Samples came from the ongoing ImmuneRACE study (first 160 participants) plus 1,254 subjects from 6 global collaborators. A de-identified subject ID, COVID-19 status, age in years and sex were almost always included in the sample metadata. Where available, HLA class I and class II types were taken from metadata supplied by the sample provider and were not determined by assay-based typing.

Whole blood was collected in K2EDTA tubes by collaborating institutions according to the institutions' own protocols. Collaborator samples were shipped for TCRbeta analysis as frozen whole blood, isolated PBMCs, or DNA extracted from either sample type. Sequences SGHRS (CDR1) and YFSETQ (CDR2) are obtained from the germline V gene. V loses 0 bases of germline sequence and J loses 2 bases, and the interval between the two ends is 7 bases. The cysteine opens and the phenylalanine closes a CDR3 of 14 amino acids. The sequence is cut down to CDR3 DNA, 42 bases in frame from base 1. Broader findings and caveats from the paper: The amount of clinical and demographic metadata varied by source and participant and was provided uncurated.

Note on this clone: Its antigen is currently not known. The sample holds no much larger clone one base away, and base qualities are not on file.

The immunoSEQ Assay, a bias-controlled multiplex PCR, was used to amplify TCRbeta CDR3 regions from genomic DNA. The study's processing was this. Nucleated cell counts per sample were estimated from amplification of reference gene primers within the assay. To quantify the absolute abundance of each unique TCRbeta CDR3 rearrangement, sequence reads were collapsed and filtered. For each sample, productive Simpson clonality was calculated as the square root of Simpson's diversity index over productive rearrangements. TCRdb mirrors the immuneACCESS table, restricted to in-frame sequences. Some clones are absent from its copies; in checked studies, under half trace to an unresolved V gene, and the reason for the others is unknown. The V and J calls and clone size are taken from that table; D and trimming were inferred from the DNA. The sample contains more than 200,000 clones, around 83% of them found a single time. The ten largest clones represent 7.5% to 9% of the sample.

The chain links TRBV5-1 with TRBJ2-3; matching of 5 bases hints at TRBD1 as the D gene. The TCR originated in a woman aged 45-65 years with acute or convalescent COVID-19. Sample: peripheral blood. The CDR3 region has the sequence CASSLGGTTDTQYF. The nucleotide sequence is TGCGCCAGCAGCTTGGGGGGCACCACAGATACGCAGTATTTT.